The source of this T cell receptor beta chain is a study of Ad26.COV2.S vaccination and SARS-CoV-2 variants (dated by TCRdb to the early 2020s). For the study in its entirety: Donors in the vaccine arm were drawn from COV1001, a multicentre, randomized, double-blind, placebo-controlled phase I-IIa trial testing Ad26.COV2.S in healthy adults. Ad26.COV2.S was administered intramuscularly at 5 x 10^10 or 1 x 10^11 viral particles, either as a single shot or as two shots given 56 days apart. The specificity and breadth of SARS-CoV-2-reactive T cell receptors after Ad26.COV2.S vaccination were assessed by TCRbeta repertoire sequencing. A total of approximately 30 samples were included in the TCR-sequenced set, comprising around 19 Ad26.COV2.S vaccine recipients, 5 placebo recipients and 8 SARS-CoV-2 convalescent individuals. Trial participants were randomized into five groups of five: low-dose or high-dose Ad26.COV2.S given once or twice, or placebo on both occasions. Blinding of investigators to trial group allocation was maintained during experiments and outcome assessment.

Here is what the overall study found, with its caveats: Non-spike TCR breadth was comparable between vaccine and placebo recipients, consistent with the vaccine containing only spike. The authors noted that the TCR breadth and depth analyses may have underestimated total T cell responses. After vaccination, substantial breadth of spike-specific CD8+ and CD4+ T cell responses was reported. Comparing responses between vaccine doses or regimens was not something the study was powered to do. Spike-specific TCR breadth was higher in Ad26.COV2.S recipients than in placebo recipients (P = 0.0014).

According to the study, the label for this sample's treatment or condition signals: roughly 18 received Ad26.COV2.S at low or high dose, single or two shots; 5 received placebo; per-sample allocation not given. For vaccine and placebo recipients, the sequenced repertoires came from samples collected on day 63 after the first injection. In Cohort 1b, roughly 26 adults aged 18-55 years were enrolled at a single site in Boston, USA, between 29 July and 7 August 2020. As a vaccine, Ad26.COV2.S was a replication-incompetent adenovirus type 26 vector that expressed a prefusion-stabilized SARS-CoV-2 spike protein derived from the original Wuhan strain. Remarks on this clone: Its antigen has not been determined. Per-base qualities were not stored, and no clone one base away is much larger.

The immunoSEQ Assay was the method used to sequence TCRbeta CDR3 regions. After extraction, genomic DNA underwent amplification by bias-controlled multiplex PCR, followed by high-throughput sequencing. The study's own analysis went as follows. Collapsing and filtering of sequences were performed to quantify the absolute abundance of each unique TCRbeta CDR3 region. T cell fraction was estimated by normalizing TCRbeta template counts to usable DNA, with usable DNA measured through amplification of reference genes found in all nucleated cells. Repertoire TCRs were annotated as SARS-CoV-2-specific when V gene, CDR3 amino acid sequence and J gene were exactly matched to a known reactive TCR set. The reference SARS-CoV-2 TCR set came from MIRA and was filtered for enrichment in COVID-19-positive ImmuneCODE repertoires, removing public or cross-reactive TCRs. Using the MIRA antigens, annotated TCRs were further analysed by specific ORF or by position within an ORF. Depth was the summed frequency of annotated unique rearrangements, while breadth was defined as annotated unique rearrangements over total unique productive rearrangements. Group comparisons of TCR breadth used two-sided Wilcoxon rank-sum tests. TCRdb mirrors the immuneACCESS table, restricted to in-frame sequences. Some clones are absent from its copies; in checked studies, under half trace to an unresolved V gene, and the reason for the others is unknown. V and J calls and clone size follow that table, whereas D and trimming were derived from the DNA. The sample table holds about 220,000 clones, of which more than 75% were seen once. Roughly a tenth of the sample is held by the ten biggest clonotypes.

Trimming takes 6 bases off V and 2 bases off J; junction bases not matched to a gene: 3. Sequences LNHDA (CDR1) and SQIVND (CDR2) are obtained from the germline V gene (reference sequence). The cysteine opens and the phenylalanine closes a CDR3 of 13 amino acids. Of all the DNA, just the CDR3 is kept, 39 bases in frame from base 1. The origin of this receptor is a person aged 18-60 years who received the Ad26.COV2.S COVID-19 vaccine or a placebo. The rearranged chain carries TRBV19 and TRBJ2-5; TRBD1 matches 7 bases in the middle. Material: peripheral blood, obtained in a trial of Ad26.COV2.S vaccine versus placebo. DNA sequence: TGTGCCAGTAGACCGGACAGGCAAGAGACCCAGTACTTC. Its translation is CASRPDRQETQYF.